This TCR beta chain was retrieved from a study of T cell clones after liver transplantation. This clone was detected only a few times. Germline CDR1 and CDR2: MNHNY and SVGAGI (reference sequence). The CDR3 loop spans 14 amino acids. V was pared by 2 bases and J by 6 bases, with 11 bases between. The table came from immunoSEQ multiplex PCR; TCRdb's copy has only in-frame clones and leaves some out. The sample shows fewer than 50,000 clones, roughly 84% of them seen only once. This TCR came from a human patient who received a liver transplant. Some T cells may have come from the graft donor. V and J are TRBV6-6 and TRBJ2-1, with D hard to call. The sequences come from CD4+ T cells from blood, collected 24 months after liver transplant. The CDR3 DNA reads TGTGCCAGCAGTTACCCGGCCGGAAGCAATGAGCAGTTCTTC. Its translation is CASSYPAGSNEQFF.